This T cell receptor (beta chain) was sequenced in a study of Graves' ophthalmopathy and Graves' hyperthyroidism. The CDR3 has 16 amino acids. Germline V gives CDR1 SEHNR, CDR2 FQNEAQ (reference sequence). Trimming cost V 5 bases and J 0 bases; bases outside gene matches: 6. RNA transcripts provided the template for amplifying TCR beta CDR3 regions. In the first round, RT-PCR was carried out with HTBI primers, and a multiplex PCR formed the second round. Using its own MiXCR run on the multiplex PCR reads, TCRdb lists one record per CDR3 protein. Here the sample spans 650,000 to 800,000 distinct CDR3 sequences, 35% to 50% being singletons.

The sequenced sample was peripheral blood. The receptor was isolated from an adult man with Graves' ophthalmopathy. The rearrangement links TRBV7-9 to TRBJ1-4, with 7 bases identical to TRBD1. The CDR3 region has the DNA TGTGCCAGCAGCCGACAGGGAGTATCAACTAATGAAAAACTGTTTTTT. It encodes CASSRQGVSTNEKLFF.